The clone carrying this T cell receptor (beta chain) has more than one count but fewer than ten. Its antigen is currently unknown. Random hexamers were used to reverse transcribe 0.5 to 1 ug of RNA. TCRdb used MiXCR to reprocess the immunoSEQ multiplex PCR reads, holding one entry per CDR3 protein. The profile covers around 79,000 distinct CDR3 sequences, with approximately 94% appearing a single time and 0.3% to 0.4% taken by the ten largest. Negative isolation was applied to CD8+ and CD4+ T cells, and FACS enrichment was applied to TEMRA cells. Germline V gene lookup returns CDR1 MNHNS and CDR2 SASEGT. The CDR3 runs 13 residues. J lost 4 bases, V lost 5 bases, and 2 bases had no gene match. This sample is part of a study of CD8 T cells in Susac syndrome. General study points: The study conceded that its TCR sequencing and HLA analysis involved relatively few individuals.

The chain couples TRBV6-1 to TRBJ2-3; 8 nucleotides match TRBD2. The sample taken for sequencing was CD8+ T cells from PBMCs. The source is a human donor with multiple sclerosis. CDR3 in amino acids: CASSNGGADTQYF. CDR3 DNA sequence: TGTGCCAGCAGTAACGGGGGGGCAGATACGCAGTATTTT.